Listed below are T cell receptor beta chains from one sample, sequenced in a study of identical twins. A single record per CDR3 protein comes from TCRdb applying MiXCR to the 5' RACE reads. The top ten hold about 1.8% of the sample, which has hundreds of thousands of distinct CDR3 sequences, around 6% seen once. Sequencing input: naive T cells sorted from blood. The receptors here all came from a man younger than 35 in good health. Both conserved end residues are part of each CDR3. Fields, in order: CDR3 length, J gene, clone size, V gene, D gene, CDR3 DNA, CDR3 protein. D genes are given only for firm matches. For some rows the clone size is stated as once, few or many, or as a class when expanded; others skip it.

CDR3 length: 13
J gene: TRBJ2-1
clone size: many
V gene: TRBV29-1
D gene: TRBD2
CDR3 DNA: TGCAGCGTTCGTGGGAGGGCCTCGTACGAGCAGTTCTTC
CDR3 protein: CSVRGRASYEQFF

CDR3 length: 14
J gene: TRBJ2-5
clone size: many
V gene: TRBV15
D gene: TRBD1
CDR3 DNA: TGTGCCACCAGCAGTGGGGACAGACAAGAGACCCAGTACTTC
CDR3 protein: CATSSGDRQETQYF

CDR3 length: 14
J gene: TRBJ2-3
clone size: few
V gene: TRBV28
D gene: NA
CDR3 DNA: TGTGCCAGCAGACGGGCGGGCGGTCGAGATACGCAGTATTTT
CDR3 protein: CASRRAGGRDTQYF

CDR3 length: 12
J gene: TRBJ1-2
clone size: few
V gene: TRBV5-1
D gene: NA
CDR3 DNA: TGCGCCAGCAGGTTTGATGGCTATGGCTACACCTTC
CDR3 protein: CASRFDGYGYTF

CDR3 length: 13
J gene: TRBJ2-7
clone size: few
V gene: TRBV29-1
D gene: TRBD1
CDR3 DNA: TGCAGCGCAACCTGGACAGGGTCCTACGAGCAGTACTTC
CDR3 protein: CSATWTGSYEQYF

CDR3 length: 15
J gene: TRBJ2-1
clone size: many
V gene: TRBV7-2
D gene: NA
CDR3 DNA: TGTGCCAGCAGCTTATATACTAGGGTATACAATGAGCAGTTCTTC
CDR3 protein: CASSLYTRVYNEQFF

CDR3 length: 15
J gene: TRBJ1-5
clone size: few
V gene: TRBV12-3/TRBV12-4
D gene: TRBD1
CDR3 DNA: TGTGCCAGCAGTTTAAGGAGGGACAGGGTTCAGCCCCAGCATTTT
CDR3 protein: CASSLRRDRVQPQHF

CDR3 length: 18
J gene: TRBJ2-1
clone size: few
V gene: TRBV12-3/TRBV12-4
D gene: TRBD2
CDR3 DNA: TGTGCCAGCAGTTTAAGGCCCCTTTGGGGAGGGAGTCTGGTTGAGCAGTTCTTC
CDR3 protein: CASSLRPLWGGSLVEQFF

CDR3 length: 12
J gene: TRBJ2-7
clone size: few
V gene: TRBV20-1
D gene: NA
CDR3 DNA: TGCAGTGCTAGAGATTTGTCCTACGAGCAGTACTTC
CDR3 protein: CSARDLSYEQYF

CDR3 length: 16
J gene: TRBJ1-5
clone size: few
V gene: TRBV10-2
D gene: NA
CDR3 DNA: TGCGCCAGCAGTGAGCTCGGTCGGGGACTTAATCAGCCCCAGCATTTT
CDR3 protein: CASSELGRGLNQPQHF

CDR3 length: 14
J gene: TRBJ2-1
clone size: many
V gene: TRBV20-1
D gene: NA
CDR3 DNA: TGCAGTGCTCAAATACAGAGCTCCTACAATGAGCAGTTCTTC
CDR3 protein: CSAQIQSSYNEQFF

CDR3 length: 16
J gene: TRBJ2-5
clone size: NA
V gene: TRBV12-5
D gene: NA
CDR3 DNA: TGTGCTAGTGGTTTGGTACAAGGGCCGGACGGAGAGACCCAGTACTTC
CDR3 protein: CASGLVQGPDGETQYF

CDR3 length: 13
J gene: TRBJ1-1
clone size: many
V gene: TRBV4-1
D gene: NA
CDR3 DNA: TGCGCCAGCAGCCAAGGGGGCCTTGTCGAAGCTTTCTTT
CDR3 protein: CASSQGGLVEAFF

CDR3 length: 15
J gene: TRBJ2-3
clone size: NA
V gene: TRBV29-1
D gene: TRBD2
CDR3 DNA: TGCAGCGTGGGAGGGGCGGGAGGGGGCACAGATACGCAGTATTTT
CDR3 protein: CSVGGAGGGTDTQYF

CDR3 length: 15
J gene: TRBJ1-1
clone size: NA
V gene: TRBV20-1
D gene: NA
CDR3 DNA: TGCAGTGCTAGAGACCCCAGGACGGGGGGCACTGAAGCTTTCTTT
CDR3 protein: CSARDPRTGGTEAFF

CDR3 length: 14
J gene: TRBJ2-2
clone size: NA
V gene: TRBV29-1
D gene: TRBD2
CDR3 DNA: TGCAGCGTTGATGGCGGGAGGGCAGGCGGGGAGCTGTTTTTT
CDR3 protein: CSVDGGRAGGELFF

CDR3 length: 16
J gene: TRBJ2-6
clone size: few
V gene: TRBV20-1
D gene: TRBD1
CDR3 DNA: TGCAGTGCTTCGACAGGGCCTCTCTCTGGGGCCAACGTCCTGACTTTC
CDR3 protein: CSASTGPLSGANVLTF

CDR3 length: 15
J gene: TRBJ2-5
clone size: NA
V gene: TRBV15
D gene: TRBD2
CDR3 DNA: TGTGCCACCAGCAGAGATCCCGGCGGGAGTGAGACCCAGTACTTC
CDR3 protein: CATSRDPGGSETQYF

CDR3 length: 15
J gene: TRBJ2-5
clone size: NA
V gene: TRBV12-3/TRBV12-4
D gene: TRBD2
CDR3 DNA: TGTGCCAGCAGTTACCGACTAGCGAAGGAAGAGACCCAGTACTTC
CDR3 protein: CASSYRLAKEETQYF

CDR3 length: 17
J gene: TRBJ2-2
clone size: many
V gene: TRBV6-5
D gene: NA
CDR3 DNA: TGTGCCAGCAGTTATGTTCCACCAGCCGGAAGCACCGGGGAGCTGTTTTTT
CDR3 protein: CASSYVPPAGSTGELFF

CDR3 length: 17
J gene: TRBJ2-3
clone size: few
V gene: TRBV29-1
D gene: TRBD1
CDR3 DNA: TGCAGCGTTGGACAGGGCTGGGTCAGTGGTAGCACAGATACGCAGTATTTT
CDR3 protein: CSVGQGWVSGSTDTQYF

CDR3 length: 12
J gene: TRBJ2-1
clone size: NA
V gene: TRBV5-6
D gene: NA
CDR3 DNA: TGTGCCAGCAGCTTGACCCGGAACAGCGAGTTCTTC
CDR3 protein: CASSLTRNSEFF

CDR3 length: 18
J gene: TRBJ2-1
clone size: few
V gene: TRBV5-6
D gene: NA
CDR3 DNA: TGTGCCAGCAGCTTGGAGGGCCGAAACCCTTTCTCCTACAATGAGCAGTTCTTC
CDR3 protein: CASSLEGRNPFSYNEQFF

CDR3 length: 14
J gene: TRBJ2-7
clone size: few
V gene: TRBV20-1
D gene: TRBD1
CDR3 DNA: TGCAGTGCTAGACTAGGACAGGGCCCCTACGAGCAGTACTTC
CDR3 protein: CSARLGQGPYEQYF

CDR3 length: 13
J gene: TRBJ1-5
clone size: many
V gene: TRBV15
D gene: NA
CDR3 DNA: TGTGCCACCAGCAGACAGGGAAGCGGGCCCCAGCATTTT
CDR3 protein: CATSRQGSGPQHF

CDR3 length: 17
J gene: TRBJ2-3
clone size: NA
V gene: TRBV7-9
D gene: TRBD2
CDR3 DNA: TGTGCCAGCAGCCCTGGGACTAGCGGGAGCAGCACAGATACGCAGTATTTT
CDR3 protein: CASSPGTSGSSTDTQYF

CDR3 length: 18
J gene: TRBJ2-7
clone size: NA
V gene: TRBV25-1
D gene: TRBD2
CDR3 DNA: TGTGCCAGCAGTGAGGGACTAGCGGGAGGAATACGATCCTACGAGCAGTACTTC
CDR3 protein: CASSEGLAGGIRSYEQYF

CDR3 length: 15
J gene: TRBJ1-2
clone size: NA
V gene: TRBV12-3/TRBV12-4
D gene: TRBD1
CDR3 DNA: TGTGCCAGCAGTTTGACAGGGACTACTGGCTATGGCTACACCTTC
CDR3 protein: CASSLTGTTGYGYTF

CDR3 length: 14
J gene: TRBJ2-1
clone size: many
V gene: TRBV11-2
D gene: NA
CDR3 DNA: TGTGCCAGCAGCTTTGGGGACGTCGACAATGAGCAGTTCTTC
CDR3 protein: CASSFGDVDNEQFF

CDR3 length: 15
J gene: TRBJ1-2
clone size: few
V gene: TRBV4-2
D gene: NA
CDR3 DNA: TGTGCCAGCAGCCACCCTCAGACACCCAACTATGGCTACACCTTC
CDR3 protein: CASSHPQTPNYGYTF

CDR3 length: 17
J gene: TRBJ2-3
clone size: NA
V gene: TRBV4-3
D gene: TRBD2
CDR3 DNA: TGCGCCAGCAGCCAAGATGGCGTCGGGACTATCACAGATACGCAGTATTTT
CDR3 protein: CASSQDGVGTITDTQYF

CDR3 length: 10
J gene: TRBJ2-7
clone size: many
V gene: TRBV29-1
D gene: NA
CDR3 DNA: TGCAGCGTATTTACCTACGAGCAGTACTTC
CDR3 protein: CSVFTYEQYF

CDR3 length: 16
J gene: TRBJ2-2
clone size: NA
V gene: TRBV5-1
D gene: TRBD1
CDR3 DNA: TGCGCCAGCAGCTTGGAGGGACAGGCGAACACCGGGGAGCTGTTTTTT
CDR3 protein: CASSLEGQANTGELFF

CDR3 length: 14
J gene: TRBJ2-7
clone size: few
V gene: TRBV28
D gene: NA
CDR3 DNA: TGTGCCAGCAGTCCCCCTTTGGGAAGCTACGAGCAGTACTTC
CDR3 protein: CASSPPLGSYEQYF

CDR3 length: 16
J gene: TRBJ1-5
clone size: many
V gene: TRBV7-6
D gene: TRBD1
CDR3 DNA: TGTGCCAGCAGCTTAGCCCCCGGGACAGGGAATCAGCCCCAGCATTTT
CDR3 protein: CASSLAPGTGNQPQHF

CDR3 length: 14
J gene: TRBJ2-1
clone size: NA
V gene: TRBV20-1
D gene: TRBD2
CDR3 DNA: TGCAGTGCTTCGACTAGCGGGAGGCCTCGGGAGCAGTTCTTC
CDR3 protein: CSASTSGRPREQFF

CDR3 length: 13
J gene: TRBJ2-7
clone size: few
V gene: TRBV5-1
D gene: TRBD1
CDR3 DNA: TGCGCCAGCAGCTTGGACAGGGGGCAAGAGCAGTACTTC
CDR3 protein: CASSLDRGQEQYF

CDR3 length: 14
J gene: TRBJ1-1
clone size: NA
V gene: TRBV5-1
D gene: NA
CDR3 DNA: TGCGCCAGCAGCTTACAGCACCTGAACACTGAAGCTTTCTTT
CDR3 protein: CASSLQHLNTEAFF

CDR3 length: 14
J gene: TRBJ1-1
clone size: many
V gene: TRBV29-1
D gene: NA
CDR3 DNA: TGCAGCGTTGACGGTCCGGGTTCGGTCACTGAAGCTTTCTTT
CDR3 protein: CSVDGPGSVTEAFF

CDR3 length: 14
J gene: TRBJ2-5
clone size: many
V gene: TRBV10-3
D gene: TRBD1
CDR3 DNA: TGTGCCATCAGTGAGTCGGACAGGGGCGAGACCCAGTACTTC
CDR3 protein: CAISESDRGETQYF

CDR3 length: 14
J gene: TRBJ2-7
clone size: many
V gene: TRBV12-3/TRBV12-4
D gene: NA
CDR3 DNA: TGTGCCAGCAGTTCCCTCCAAACCTCCTACGAGCAGTACTTC
CDR3 protein: CASSSLQTSYEQYF

CDR3 length: 13
J gene: TRBJ2-7
clone size: many
V gene: TRBV6-2/TRBV6-3
D gene: NA
CDR3 DNA: TGTGCCAGCACGCGACTGTCCTCTCGGGAGCAGTACTTC
CDR3 protein: CASTRLSSREQYF

CDR3 length: 15
J gene: TRBJ1-4
clone size: few
V gene: TRBV5-6
D gene: NA
CDR3 DNA: TGTGCCAGCAGCCCCGGACCGGGAAGGAGTGAAAAACTGTTTTTT
CDR3 protein: CASSPGPGRSEKLFF

CDR3 length: 17
J gene: TRBJ2-3
clone size: many
V gene: TRBV7-2
D gene: TRBD2
CDR3 DNA: TGTGCCAGCAGCACGGAGGGACTAGCGGGGGGCTCTGGTACGCAGTATTTT
CDR3 protein: CASSTEGLAGGSGTQYF

CDR3 length: 16
J gene: TRBJ2-7
clone size: NA
V gene: TRBV7-2
D gene: NA
CDR3 DNA: TGTGCCAGCAGCAGGCCGGGGGAGACGACCTCCTACGAGCAGTACTTC
CDR3 protein: CASSRPGETTSYEQYF

CDR3 length: 16
J gene: TRBJ2-3
clone size: few
V gene: TRBV7-8
D gene: NA
CDR3 DNA: NA
CDR3 protein: CASSRRVVGVGLGSNF

CDR3 length: 14
J gene: TRBJ1-4
clone size: many
V gene: TRBV4-2
D gene: NA
CDR3 DNA: TGTGCCAGCAGCCAAGGAGTGACTAATGAAAAACTGTTTTTT
CDR3 protein: CASSQGVTNEKLFF

CDR3 length: 15
J gene: TRBJ2-3
clone size: NA
V gene: TRBV7-2
D gene: TRBD2
CDR3 DNA: TGTGCCAGCAGCTTACCTAGCGGGATCACAGATACGCAGTATTTT
CDR3 protein: CASSLPSGITDTQYF

CDR3 length: 13
J gene: TRBJ2-7
clone size: few
V gene: TRBV9
D gene: NA
CDR3 DNA: TGTGCCAGCAGCGTAGTGGGGACGGGGGAGCAGTACTTC
CDR3 protein: CASSVVGTGEQYF

CDR3 length: 13
J gene: TRBJ2-1
clone size: many
V gene: TRBV5-1
D gene: TRBD1
CDR3 DNA: TGCGCCAGCAGAACGGGACAGGGGAATGAGCAGTTCTTC
CDR3 protein: CASRTGQGNEQFF

CDR3 length: 13
J gene: TRBJ2-7
clone size: NA
V gene: TRBV4-2
D gene: NA
CDR3 DNA: TGTGCCAGCAGCCAAGAGGGCCCCGGGGTGGAGTACTTC
CDR3 protein: CASSQEGPGVEYF

CDR3 length: 14
J gene: TRBJ1-4
clone size: many
V gene: TRBV12-3/TRBV12-4
D gene: TRBD1
CDR3 DNA: TGTGCCAGCACCAAGCGACAGGGGGGTGAAAAACTGTTTTTT
CDR3 protein: CASTKRQGGEKLFF